Below, one TCR beta chain is given with its context. At the DNA level, this CDR3 is encoded by other sequences in the same sample as well. This CDR3 is built from 13 residues. The V gene lost 1 base and the J gene lost 3 bases, with 7 bases spanning the gap. Germline values: CDR1 SGHVS, CDR2 FNYEAQ. Method: immunoSEQ multiplex PCR; TCRdb's copy keeps in-frame clones and lacks some. The table has 400,000 to 500,000 clones, about 79% seen once; the top ten hold approximately 13%. The sample originates from a study of shared clonotypes between healthy human individuals. J is TRBJ2-7 and V is TRBV7-6; no clear D gene. The sample taken for sequencing was PBMCs. The receptor's source is a woman in her forties in good health. Some clones in this sample may be carry-over from other donors' samples. The CDR3 loop reads CASSLGPNYEQYF. The DNA for the CDR3 is TGTGCCAGCAGCTTAGGGCCGAACTACGAGCAGTACTTC.